This T cell receptor beta chain was identified during a study of shared T cell receptors in the human thymus (dated by TCRdb to the early 2020s). Notes on the research overall: The study examined how the human thymus generates shared, self-reactive T-cell receptor alpha chains.

The germline V gene (reference sequence) gives CDR1 as LNHDA and CDR2 as SQIVND. Including the terminal cysteine and phenylalanine, the CDR3 comprises 13 residues. Here the CDR3 DNA is all that survives: 39 bases in frame from base 1. V sheds 5 bases and J sheds 2 bases, leaving 8 bases between their ends. The library was built by means of the immunoSEQ multiplex PCR assay. TCRdb re-hosts the immuneACCESS table, in-frame sequences only. Its copies lack some clones; in the studies checked, an unresolved V gene accounts for under half of them, and the cause for the rest is not known. The sample table records about 660,000 clones; more than 75% of these occur just once. The ten largest account for around 0.01% of the sample. Concerning this clone itself: What antigen it recognizes has not been identified. It has no much larger one-base neighbor in the sample; base qualities were not kept.

These data were also filed under a second study, of human thymus T cells. The second study also describes: The donors were immunologically healthy infants in Finland who had open corrective cardiac surgery for congenital heart defects. The thymus tissue came from surgical resects taken out during corrective cardiac surgery. V and J gene segment usage appeared biased in both thymic and peripheral blood repertoires. The related research found that thymic TCR repertoires overlapped highly between unrelated individuals. The study characterized TCR alpha and beta repertoires from under ten infant thymus samples and a few related peripheral blood samples. Donor ages ranged from about 6 to 250 days, and the cohort comprised about 6 male and two female infants. Thymocytes were freed from the tissue by mechanical means and kept at -70 degrees C as pellets of roughly 8.5-30 million cells. A QIAsymphony instrument was used to extract genomic DNA from the frozen cell pellets. TCRB and TCRAD loci were amplified from a standardized quantity of quality-controlled genomic DNA using the immunoSEQ multiplex PCR assay. The V(D)J region was spanned by amplicons of a length sufficient to cover the CDR3 and to identify V and J genes. The commercial immunoSEQ service was used to sequence amplicons on an Illumina platform. Corrections for primer bias and sequencing errors followed previously described methods, while TCRAD and TCRB definitions were based on the IMGT database. immunoSEQ Analyzer 3.0 and VDJTools were used for repertoire analysis, which covered basic statistics, V/J segment usage, diversity estimates, rarefaction and pairwise overlap. To estimate diversity, the Chao1, ChaoE, Efron-Thisted, Shannon and inverse Simpson indices were applied, and diversity was also estimated on datasets down-sampled to the smallest sample. Repertoire overlap was assessed by strict matching of CDR3 nucleotide sequence, V gene and J gene, and clustering was done by Jaccard-based multidimensional scaling. Thymus samples yielded on average around 850,000 unique TCRB clonotypes, compared with 80,000 to 85,000 from blood samples.

The sample taken for sequencing was thymocytes. The chain is encoded by TRBV19 joined to TRBJ2-3, with no confidently assigned D gene. The receptor's source is a boy under two years old with a congenital heart defect. Donor details come from another sample of the same person, matched by shared clones. The CDR3 protein sequence reads: CASSGGYTDTQYF. The sequenced DNA: TGTGCCAGTAGTGGCGGATACACAGATACGCAGTATTTT.